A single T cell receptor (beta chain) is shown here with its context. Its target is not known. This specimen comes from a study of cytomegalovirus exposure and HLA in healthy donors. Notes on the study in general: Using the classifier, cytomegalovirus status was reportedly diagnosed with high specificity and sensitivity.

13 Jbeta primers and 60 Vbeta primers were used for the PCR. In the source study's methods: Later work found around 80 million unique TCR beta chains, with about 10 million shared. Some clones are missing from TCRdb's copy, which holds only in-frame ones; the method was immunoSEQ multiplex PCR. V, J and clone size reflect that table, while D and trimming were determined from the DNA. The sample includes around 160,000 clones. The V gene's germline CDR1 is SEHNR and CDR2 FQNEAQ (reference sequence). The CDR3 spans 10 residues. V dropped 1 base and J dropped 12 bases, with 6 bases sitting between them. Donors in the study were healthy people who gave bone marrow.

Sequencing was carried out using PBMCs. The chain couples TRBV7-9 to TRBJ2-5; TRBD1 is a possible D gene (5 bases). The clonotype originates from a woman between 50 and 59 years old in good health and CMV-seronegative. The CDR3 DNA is TGTGCCAGCAGCTTAGAAGGGGAGTACTTC. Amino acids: CASSLEGEYF.